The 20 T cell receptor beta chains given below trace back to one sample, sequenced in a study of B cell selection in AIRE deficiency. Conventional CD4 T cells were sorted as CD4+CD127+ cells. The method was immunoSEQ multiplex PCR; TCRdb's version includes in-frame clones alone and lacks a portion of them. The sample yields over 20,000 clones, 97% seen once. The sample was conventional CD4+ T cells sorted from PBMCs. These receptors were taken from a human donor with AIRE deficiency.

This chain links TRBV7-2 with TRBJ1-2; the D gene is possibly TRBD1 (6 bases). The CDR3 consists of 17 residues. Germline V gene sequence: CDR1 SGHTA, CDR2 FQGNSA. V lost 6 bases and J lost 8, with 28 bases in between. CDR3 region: CASRKPESTGRGGGYTF. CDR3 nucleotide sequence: TGTGCCAGCAGAAAACCCGAATCCACAGGGCGGGGAGGCGGCTACACCTTC. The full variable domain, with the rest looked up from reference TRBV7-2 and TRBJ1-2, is GAGVSQSPSNKVTEKGKDVELRCDPISGHTALYWYRQSLGQGLEFLIYFQGNSAPDKSGLPSDRFSAERTGGSVSTLTIQRTQQEDSAVYLCASRKPESTGRGGGYTFGSGTRLTVV.

CDR3 DNA sequence: TGTGCCACCAGCAGAGGTTGGTCTGGCTTGGGGGGACCCCACTACAATGAGCAGTTCTTC. It encodes CATSRGWSGLGGPHYNEQFF. J is TRBJ2-1 and V is TRBV15; perhaps TRBD2 as D (6 bases). The CDR3 has 20 amino acids. Germline assignment: CDR1 LNHNV and CDR2 YYDKDF (reference sequence). The ends were cut back, 1 base at V and 3 bases at J, with 25 bases in the middle.

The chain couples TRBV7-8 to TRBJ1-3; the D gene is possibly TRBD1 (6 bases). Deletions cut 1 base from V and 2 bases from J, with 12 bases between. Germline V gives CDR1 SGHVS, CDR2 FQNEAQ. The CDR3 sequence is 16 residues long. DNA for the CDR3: TGTGCCAGCAGCTTAGGTTGGGGGCCGGCTGGAAACACCATATATTTT. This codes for CASSLGWGPAGNTIYF.

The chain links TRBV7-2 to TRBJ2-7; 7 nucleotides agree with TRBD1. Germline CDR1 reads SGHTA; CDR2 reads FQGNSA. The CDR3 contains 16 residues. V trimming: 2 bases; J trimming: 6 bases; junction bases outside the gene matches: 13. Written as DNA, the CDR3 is TGTGCCAGCAGCTTATCCGCCAGGGGGAATTATGGCGAGCAGTACTTC. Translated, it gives CASSLSARGNYGEQYF.

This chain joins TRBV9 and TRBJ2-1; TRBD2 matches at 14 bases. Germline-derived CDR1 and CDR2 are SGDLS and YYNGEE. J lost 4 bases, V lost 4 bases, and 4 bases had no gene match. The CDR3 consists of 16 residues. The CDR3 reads CASSLGLAGEYNEQFF. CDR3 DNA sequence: TGTGCCAGCAGCTTGGGACTAGCGGGGGAGTACAATGAGCAGTTCTTC.

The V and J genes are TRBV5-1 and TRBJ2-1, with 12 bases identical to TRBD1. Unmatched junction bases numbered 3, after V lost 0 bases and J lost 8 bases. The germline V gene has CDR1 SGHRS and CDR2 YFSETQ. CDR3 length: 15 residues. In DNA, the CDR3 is TGCGCCAGCAGCTTGGTAGGGACAGGGGGCGATGAGCAGTTCTTC. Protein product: CASSLVGTGGDEQFF.

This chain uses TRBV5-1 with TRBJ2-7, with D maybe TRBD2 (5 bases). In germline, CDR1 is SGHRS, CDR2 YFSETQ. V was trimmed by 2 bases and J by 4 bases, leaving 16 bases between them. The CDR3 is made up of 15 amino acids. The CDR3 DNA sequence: TGCGCCAGCAGCTTAGGACCTAACTCGGGGTACGAGCAGTACTTC. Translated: CASSLGPNSGYEQYF. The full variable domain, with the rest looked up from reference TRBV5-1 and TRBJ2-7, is KAGVTQTPRYLIKTRGQQVTLSCSPISGHRSVSWYQQTPGQGLQFLFEYFSETQRNKGNFPGRFSGRQFSNSRSEMNVSTLELGDSALYLCASSLGPNSGYEQYFGPGTRLTVT.

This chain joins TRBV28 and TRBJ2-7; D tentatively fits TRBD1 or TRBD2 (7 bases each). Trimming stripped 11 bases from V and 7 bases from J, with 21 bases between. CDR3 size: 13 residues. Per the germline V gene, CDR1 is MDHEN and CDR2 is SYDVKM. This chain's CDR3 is CAPIQGRVLEQYF. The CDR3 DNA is TGTGCCCCTATACAGGGGAGGGTCCTGGAGCAGTACTTC.

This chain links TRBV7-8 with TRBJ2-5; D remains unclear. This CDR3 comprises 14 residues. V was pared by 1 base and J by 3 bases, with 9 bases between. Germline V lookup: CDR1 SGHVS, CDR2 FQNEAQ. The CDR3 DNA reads TGTGCCAGCAGCTTAGACGGCGGTAAAGAGACCCAGTACTTC. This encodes CASSLDGGKETQYF.

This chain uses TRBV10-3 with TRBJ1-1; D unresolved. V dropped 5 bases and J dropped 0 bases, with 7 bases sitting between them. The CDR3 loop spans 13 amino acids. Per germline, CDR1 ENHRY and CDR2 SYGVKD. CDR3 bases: TGTGCCATCAGTAAACTAATGAACACTGAAGCTTTCTTT. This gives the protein CAISKLMNTEAFF.

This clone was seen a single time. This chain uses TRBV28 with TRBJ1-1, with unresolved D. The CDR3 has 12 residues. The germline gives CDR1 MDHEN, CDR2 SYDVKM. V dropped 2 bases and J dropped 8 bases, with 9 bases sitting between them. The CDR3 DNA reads TGTGCCAGCAGTTTAGTAACCGAAGAAGCTTTCTTT. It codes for CASSLVTEEAFF.

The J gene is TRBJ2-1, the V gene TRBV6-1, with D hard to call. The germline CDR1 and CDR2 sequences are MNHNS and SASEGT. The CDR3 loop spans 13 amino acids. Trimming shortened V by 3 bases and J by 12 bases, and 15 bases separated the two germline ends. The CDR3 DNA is TGTGCCAGCAGTGAGTACCTTGAACGAGGGCAGTTCTTC. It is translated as CASSEYLERGQFF.

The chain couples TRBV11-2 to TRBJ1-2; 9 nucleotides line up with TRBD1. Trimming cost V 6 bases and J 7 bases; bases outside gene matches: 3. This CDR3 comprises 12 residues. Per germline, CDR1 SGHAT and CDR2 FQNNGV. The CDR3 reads CASSVQGAGYTF. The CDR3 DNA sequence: TGTGCCAGCAGTGTACAGGGGGCTGGCTACACCTTC.

The DNA for the CDR3 is TGTGCCAGCAGCTTAGGTTCTGGGACAGGGGGCTACGAGCAGTACTTC. Amino acid sequence: CASSLGSGTGGYEQYF. The J gene is TRBJ2-7, the V gene TRBV11-2; 11 bases are shared with TRBD1. Germline V gene data show CDR1 as SGHAT and CDR2 as FQNNGV. Trimming took 1 base from V and 3 from J; bases not matched to a gene: 5. The CDR3 is 16 amino acids.

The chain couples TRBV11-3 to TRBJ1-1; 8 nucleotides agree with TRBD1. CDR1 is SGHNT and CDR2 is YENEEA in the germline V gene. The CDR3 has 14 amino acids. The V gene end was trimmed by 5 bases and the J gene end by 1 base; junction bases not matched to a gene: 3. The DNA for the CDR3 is TGTGCCAGCAGCCCCGGGACAGGGAACACTGAAGCTTTCTTT. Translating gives CASSPGTGNTEAFF.

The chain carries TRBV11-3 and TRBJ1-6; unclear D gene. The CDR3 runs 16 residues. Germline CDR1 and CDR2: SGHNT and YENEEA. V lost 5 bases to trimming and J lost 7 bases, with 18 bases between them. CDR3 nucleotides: TGTGCCAGCAGCCACGGGCGAGGCAGAGGAAATTCACCCCTCCACTTT. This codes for CASSHGRGRGNSPLHF.

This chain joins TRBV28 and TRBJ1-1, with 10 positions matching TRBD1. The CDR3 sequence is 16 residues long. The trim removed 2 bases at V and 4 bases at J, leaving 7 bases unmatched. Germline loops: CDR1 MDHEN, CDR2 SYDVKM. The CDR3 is CASSLIGGQGGTEAFF. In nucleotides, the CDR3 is TGTGCCAGCAGTTTAATTGGCGGACAGGGGGGCACTGAAGCTTTCTTT. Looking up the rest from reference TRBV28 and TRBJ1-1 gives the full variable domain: DVKVTQSSRYLVKRTGEKVFLECVQDMDHENMFWYRQDPGLGLRLIYFSYDVKMKEKGDIPEGYSVSREKKERFSLILESASTNQTSMYLCASSLIGGQGGTEAFFGQGTRLTVV.

The CDR3 region is CASSLGGGGDKLFF. CDR3 bases: TGTGCCAGCAGCCTTGGCGGCGGGGGTGATAAGCTGTTTTTT. This chain joins TRBV7-3 and TRBJ2-2, with TRBD2 matching 7 bases. The CDR3 is made up of 14 amino acids. The germline CDR1 and CDR2 sequences are SGHTA and FQGTGA. Germline trimming cut 5 bases from V and 12 bases from J; bases unmatched to any gene: 12.

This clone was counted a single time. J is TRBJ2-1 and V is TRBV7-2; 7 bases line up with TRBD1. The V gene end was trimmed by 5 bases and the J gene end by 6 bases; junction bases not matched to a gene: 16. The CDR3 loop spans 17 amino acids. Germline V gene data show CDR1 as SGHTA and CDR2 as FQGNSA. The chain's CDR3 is CASSPGQLLWFGNEQFF. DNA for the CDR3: TGTGCCAGCAGCCCGGGACAGTTACTATGGTTTGGCAATGAGCAGTTCTTC.

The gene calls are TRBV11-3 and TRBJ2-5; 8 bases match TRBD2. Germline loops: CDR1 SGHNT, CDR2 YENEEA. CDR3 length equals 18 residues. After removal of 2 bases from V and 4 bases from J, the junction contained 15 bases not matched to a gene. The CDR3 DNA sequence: TGTGCCAGCAGCTTAATCGTCGACCGGGGGGGGCCTAGAGAGACCCAGTACTTC. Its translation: CASSLIVDRGGPRETQYF.